In this sample, the clone carrying this TCR beta chain turned up a few times. The sample is drawn from a study of CD8+ T cells in alopecia areata. The V and J ends lost 5 bases and 1 base respectively, with 15 bases between them. Germline loops: CDR1 SEHNR, CDR2 FQNEAQ (reference sequence). The CDR3 is made up of 16 amino acids. Extracted RNA was reverse transcribed, and the resulting cDNA served as sequencing template. Repertoires were generated with immunoSEQ multiplex PCR, while TCRdb's copy carries only in-frame clones and drops some. The table has approximately 150,000 clones, approximately 50% seen once.

Sequencing was performed on CD4+ T cells sorted from blood. The TCR was taken from a human donor with alopecia areata. The chain is built from TRBV7-9 and TRBJ2-4, with D tentatively TRBD2 (5 bases). The CDR3 nucleotides read TGTGCCAGCAGCCAAAGCGGAAGGGCGGCCAAAAACATTCAGTACTTC. Protein: CASSQSGRAAKNIQYF.